A single sample is the source of the 15 T cell receptor beta chains below, sequenced in a study of shared clonotypes between healthy human individuals. The data were produced by immunoSEQ multiplex PCR, yet TCRdb's version contains in-frame clones alone and is incomplete. The data hold some 1 million clones, with around 74% observed a single time. The sequencing input was memory CD4+ T cells sorted from blood. Subset specified: CD45RA-negative fraction. The receptors shown here come from a man aged 18 to 29 in good health.

This clone was recorded many times. The chain joins TRBV4-3 to TRBJ2-2; weak D call: TRBD1 (6 bases). The CDR3 covers 14 residues. Germline CDR1 LGHNA, CDR2 YSLEER. V shed 2 bases and J shed 7 bases, with 11 bases lying between them. CDR3 amino acids: CASSQSRGSGELFF. CDR3 bases: TGCGCCAGCAGCCAAAGCAGGGGAAGCGGGGAGCTGTTTTTT.

V gene TRBV10-2 combines with J gene TRBJ2-1; TRBD1 might be the D (5 bases). CDR3 size: 14 residues. V was clipped by 11 bases and J by 6 bases, with 20 bases between them. Germline CDR1 reads WSHSY; CDR2 reads SAAADI. The CDR3 DNA reads TGCGCCGCCCTGGCAGGGAACCCCCCCAATGAGCAGTTCTTC. Its protein is CAALAGNPPNEQFF.

As regards this clone: A far larger clone differs by one base, so this is likely a read error. The chain is built from TRBV7-2 and TRBJ2-5; perhaps D is TRBD1 or TRBD2 (6 bases each). Germline loops: CDR1 SGHTA, CDR2 FQGNSA. There are 12 residues in the CDR3. V was shortened by 5 bases and J by 4 bases, with 8 bases between the two germline ends. The chain's CDR3 is CASSEGGETQYF. Written as DNA, the CDR3 is TGTGCCAGCAGCGAGGGGGGAGAGACCCAGTACTTC.

The rearrangement joins TRBV7-2 to TRBJ1-2; perhaps TRBD1 as D (6 bases). Germline loops: CDR1 SGHTA, CDR2 FQGNSA. Trimming removed 3 bases at V and 6 bases at J, with 11 bases between. This CDR3 spans 13 amino acids. The CDR3 DNA reads as TGTGCCAGCAGCTTGTCAGGGGAAGATGGCTACACCTTC. Protein sequence: CASSLSGEDGYTF.

CDR3 coding DNA: TGTGCCAGTAGTATCTGGACAGCTCGGGACACCATATATTTT. This gives the protein CASSIWTARDTIYF. V and J are TRBV19 and TRBJ1-3, with D tentatively TRBD1 (6 bases). Germline CDR1 LNHDA, CDR2 SQIVND (reference sequence). Between the trimmed V and J ends, which lost 3 bases and 8 bases, there was a span of 14 bases. The CDR3 covers 14 residues.

The chain employs TRBV11-2 and TRBJ1-1; no clear D gene. The CDR3 loop spans 14 amino acids. The V gene lost 5 bases and the J gene lost 3 bases, with 13 bases spanning the gap. The germline V gene has CDR1 SGHAT and CDR2 FQNNGV. The CDR3 is CASSPQAQYTEAFF. In DNA, the CDR3 is TGTGCCAGCAGCCCCCAGGCGCAGTACACTGAAGCTTTCTTT.

As concerns this clone: This sample includes further DNA sequences coding for the same CDR3. The chain has TRBV27 and TRBJ2-1; D is undetermined. The V end was cut by 6 bases, the J end by 1 base, with 13 bases between. CDR1 and CDR2 from the germline V gene are MNHEY and SMNVEV (reference sequence). This CDR3 has 15 amino acids. Here the CDR3 reads CASSLGWDSYNEQFF. The CDR3 region has the DNA TGTGCCAGCAGCCTTGGGTGGGATTCCTACAATGAGCAGTTCTTC.

The rearrangement links TRBV2 to TRBJ1-5; D is undetermined. Trimming left V 8 bases short and J 1 base short, with 12 bases between. CDR3 length: 14 amino acids. Per germline, CDR1 SNHLY and CDR2 FYNNEI. This chain's CDR3 is CASGKGGSNQPQHF. As DNA, the CDR3 is TGTGCCAGCGGAAAGGGAGGGAGCAATCAGCCCCAGCATTTT. The full variable domain, in which reference TRBV2 and TRBJ1-5 provide the parts outside the CDR3, is EPEVTQTPSHQVTQMGQEVILRCVPISNHLYFYWYRQILGQKVEFLVSFYNNEISEKSEIFDDQFSVERPDGSNFTLKIRSTKLEDSAMYFCASGKGGSNQPQHFGDGTRLSIL.

J is TRBJ2-2 and V is TRBV5-1, with 8 bases matching TRBD2. Trimming removed 2 bases from V and 5 bases from J; junction bases left unmatched: 5. The CDR3 is 15 residues long. From germline, CDR1 is SGHRS and CDR2 YFSETQ. This chain's CDR3 is CASSLSLAETGELFF. The CDR3 DNA sequence: TGCGCCAGCAGCTTATCACTAGCGGAGACCGGGGAGCTGTTTTTT.

The chain carries TRBV29-1 and TRBJ2-2; 7 bases match TRBD2. V shed 4 bases, J shed 1 base, and the junction held 9 bases outside the gene matches. The CDR3 sequence is 16 residues long. CDR1 SQVTM and CDR2 ANQGSEA come from the germline V gene. DNA of the CDR3: TGCAGCGTTGTTTTGGCTAGCGGAGGGAACACCGGGGAGCTGTTTTTT. This codes for CSVVLASGGNTGELFF.

The CDR3 nucleotides are TGTGCCAGCAAAGAAAAGGGCTATGGCTACACCTTC. This gives the protein CASKEKGYGYTF. The rearrangement joins TRBV28 to TRBJ1-2; D is unresolved. The ends were cut back, 7 bases at V and 4 bases at J, with 10 bases in the middle. The V gene's germline CDR1 is MDHEN and CDR2 SYDVKM. The CDR3 extends over 12 amino acids.

The chain has TRBV11-2 and TRBJ2-7; 11 bases line up with TRBD2. The CDR3 consists of 16 residues. V gave up 5 bases and J gave up 2 bases; unmatched junction bases: 8. CDR1 is SGHAT, CDR2 FQNNGV, per germline. CDR3 protein: CASSRDSGGATYEQYF. The CDR3 nucleotides read TGTGCCAGCAGCAGAGATAGCGGGGGGGCCACCTACGAGCAGTACTTC. The whole variable domain, remainder taken from reference TRBV11-2 and TRBJ2-7, is EAGVAQSPRYKIIEKRQSVAFWCNPISGHATLYWYQQILGQGPKLLIQFQNNGVVDDSQLPKDRFSAERLKGVDSTLKIQPAKLEDSAVYLCASSRDSGGATYEQYFGPGTRLTVT.

The rearrangement uses TRBV14 and TRBJ2-6, with D possibly matching TRBD2 (6 bases). Between the trimmed V and J ends, which lost 7 bases and 1 base, there was a span of 8 bases. CDR3 length equals 14 residues. Per the germline V gene, CDR1 is SGHDN and CDR2 is FVKESK. CDR3 in amino acids: CASKGGSGANVLTF. CDR3 in DNA: TGTGCCAGCAAGGGAGGATCTGGGGCCAACGTCCTGACTTTC.

V usage is TRBV13 and J usage is TRBJ2-7, with TRBD2 identical over 9 bases. J lost 5 bases, V lost 6 bases, and 8 bases had no gene match. CDR3 length: 14 amino acids. Germline CDR1 PRHDT, CDR2 FYEKMQ (reference sequence). In nucleotides, the CDR3 is TGTGCCAGCAGAATTGAGGCGGGAGGGAACGAGCAGTACTTC. Translating gives CASRIEAGGNEQYF.

The rearrangement uses TRBV5-6 and TRBJ1-1, with unresolved D. CDR1 is SGHDT, CDR2 YYEEEE, per germline. The CDR3 is 14 residues long. V lost 5 bases to trimming and J lost 3 bases, with 14 bases between them. This chain's CDR3 is CASSKRTRYTEAFF. For the CDR3, the DNA is TGTGCCAGCAGTAAAAGAACACGCTACACTGAAGCTTTCTTT.